This T cell receptor beta chain came from a study of blood T cell repertoires in COVID-19. Across the study: COVID-19 samples from acute and convalescent phases originated in the United States, Italy and Spain. The analysed material was cDNA or gDNA that came from T cells, B-cell-depleted T cells, or PBMCs.

Per the original methods: Researchers report that nucleated cell counts were estimated from reference gene primer amplification. Sequenced by immunoSEQ multiplex PCR; TCRdb stores in-frame clones only, minus some. V, J and clone size are those of that table, while D and trimming were read from the DNA. The sample yields some 340,000 clones, around 83% seen once. This CDR3 is 16 amino acids long. Losses at the gene ends were 2 bases for V and 5 bases for J; bases not matched to a gene: 7. Per germline, CDR1 SGDLS and CDR2 YYNGEE. The TCR was taken from a man aged 30 to 45 with active or convalescent COVID-19. The chain combines TRBV9 with TRBJ2-2; 9 bases map to TRBD2. Sequencing input: peripheral blood. CDR3 sequence: CASSVNPGLATGELFF. The CDR3 nucleotides are TGTGCCAGCAGCGTCAATCCCGGACTAGCGACCGGGGAGCTGTTTTTT. Full variable domain (missing parts from reference TRBV9 and TRBJ2-2): DSGVTQTPKHLITATGQRVTLRCSPRSGDLSVYWYQQSLDQGLQFLIQYYNGEERAKGNILERFSAQQFPDLHSELNLSSLELGDSALYFCASSVNPGLATGELFFGEGSRLTVL.